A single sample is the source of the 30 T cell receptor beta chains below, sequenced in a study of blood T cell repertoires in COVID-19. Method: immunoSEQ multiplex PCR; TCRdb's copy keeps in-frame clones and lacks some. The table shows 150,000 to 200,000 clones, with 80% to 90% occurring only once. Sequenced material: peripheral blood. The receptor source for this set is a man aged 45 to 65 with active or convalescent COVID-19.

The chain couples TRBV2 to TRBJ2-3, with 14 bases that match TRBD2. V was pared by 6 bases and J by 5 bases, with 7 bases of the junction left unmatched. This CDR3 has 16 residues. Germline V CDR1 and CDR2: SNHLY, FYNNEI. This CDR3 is CASSKGLAGGRDTQYF. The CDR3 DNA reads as TGTGCCAGCAGCAAAGGACTAGCGGGGGGAAGAGATACGCAGTATTTT.

CDR3 nucleotide sequence: TGTGCCAGTAACTCAGGACAGGGATCTTTTGGCTACACCTTC. Translation: CASNSGQGSFGYTF. The V and J genes are TRBV19 and TRBJ1-2, with TRBD1 identical over 8 bases. Germline values: CDR1 LNHDA, CDR2 SQIVND (reference sequence). V trimming: 7 bases; J trimming: 7 bases; junction bases outside the gene matches: 11. There are 14 residues in the CDR3.

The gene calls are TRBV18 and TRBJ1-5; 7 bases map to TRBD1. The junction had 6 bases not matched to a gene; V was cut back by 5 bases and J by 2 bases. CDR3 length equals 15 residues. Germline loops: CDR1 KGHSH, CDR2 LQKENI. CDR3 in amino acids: CASSIDRAGNQPQHF. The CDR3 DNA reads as TGTGCCAGCTCAATAGACAGGGCTGGCAATCAGCCCCAGCATTTT.

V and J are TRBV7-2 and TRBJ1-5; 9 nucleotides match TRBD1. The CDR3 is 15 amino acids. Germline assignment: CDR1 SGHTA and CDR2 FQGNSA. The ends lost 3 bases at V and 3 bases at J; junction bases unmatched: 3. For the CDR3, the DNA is TGTGCCAGCAGCTTGGGACAGGGACTCAATCAGCCCCAGCATTTT. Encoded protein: CASSLGQGLNQPQHF.

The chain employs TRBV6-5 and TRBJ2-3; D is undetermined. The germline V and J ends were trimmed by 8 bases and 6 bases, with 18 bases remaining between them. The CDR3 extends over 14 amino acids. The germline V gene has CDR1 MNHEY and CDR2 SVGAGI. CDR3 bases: TGTGCCAGCGCTCGAGACTCCGCATTCGATACGCAGTATTTT. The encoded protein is CASARDSAFDTQYF.

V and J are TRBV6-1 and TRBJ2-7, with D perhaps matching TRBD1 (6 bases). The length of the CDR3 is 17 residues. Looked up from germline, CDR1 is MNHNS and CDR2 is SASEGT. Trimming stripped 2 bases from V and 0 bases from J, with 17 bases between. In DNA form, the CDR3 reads TGTGCCAGCAGTGAAACCCCGAACAGGGCTAGCTCCTACGAGCAGTACTTC. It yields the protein CASSETPNRASSYEQYF.

CDR3 nucleotides: TGTGCCTGGAGACGTCTCACAGGGATCACTGAAGCTTTCTTT. Its translation is CAWRRLTGITEAFF. The chain recombines TRBV30 with TRBJ1-1; TRBD1 might be the D (6 bases). Germline assignment: CDR1 GTSNPN and CDR2 SVGIG (reference sequence). The ends were cut back, 3 bases at V and 4 bases at J, with 15 bases in the middle. The CDR3 loop spans 14 amino acids.

Here the CDR3 DNA reads TGTGCCACCAGCAGAGATTGGAGGCGGCAGTTCTTC. Amino acids: CATSRDWRRQFF. The chain recombines TRBV15 with TRBJ2-1; D possibly corresponds to TRBD2 (5 bases). V gave up 0 bases and J gave up 12 bases, with 9 bases separating them. Germline CDR1 reads LNHNV; CDR2 reads YYDKDF (reference sequence). The CDR3 spans 12 residues.

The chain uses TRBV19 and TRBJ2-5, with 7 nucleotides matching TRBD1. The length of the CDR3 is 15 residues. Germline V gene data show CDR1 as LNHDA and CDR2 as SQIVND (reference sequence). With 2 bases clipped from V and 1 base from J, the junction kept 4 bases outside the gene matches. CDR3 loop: CASSITKGAQETQYF. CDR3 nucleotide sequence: TGTGCCAGTAGTATAACGAAGGGGGCCCAAGAGACCCAGTACTTC. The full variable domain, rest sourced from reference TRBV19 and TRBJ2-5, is DGGITQSPKYLFRKEGQNVTLSCEQNLNHDAMYWYRQDPGQGLRLIYYSQIVNDFQKGDIAEGYSVSREKKESFPLTVTSAQKNPTAFYLCASSITKGAQETQYFGPGTRLLVL.

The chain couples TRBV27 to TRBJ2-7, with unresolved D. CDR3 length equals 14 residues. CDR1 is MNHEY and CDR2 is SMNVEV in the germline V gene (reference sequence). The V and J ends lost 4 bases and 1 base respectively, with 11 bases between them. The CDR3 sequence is CASSSREASYEQYF. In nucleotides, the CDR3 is TGTGCCAGCAGTTCCCGAGAGGCGTCCTACGAGCAGTACTTC.

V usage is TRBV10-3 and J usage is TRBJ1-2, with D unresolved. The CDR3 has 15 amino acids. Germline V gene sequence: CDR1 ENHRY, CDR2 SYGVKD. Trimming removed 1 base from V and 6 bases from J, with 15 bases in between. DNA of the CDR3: TGTGCCATCAGTGAGTTAGGCGGGGTAAGGGATGGCTACACCTTC. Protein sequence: CAISELGGVRDGYTF.

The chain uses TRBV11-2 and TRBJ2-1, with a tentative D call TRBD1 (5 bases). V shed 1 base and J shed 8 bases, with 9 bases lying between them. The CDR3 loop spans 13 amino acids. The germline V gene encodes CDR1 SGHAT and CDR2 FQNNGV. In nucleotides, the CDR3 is TGTGCCAGCAGCTTAGCAGGGCAAGATGAGCAGTTCTTC. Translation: CASSLAGQDEQFF. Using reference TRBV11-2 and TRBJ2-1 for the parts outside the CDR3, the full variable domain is EAGVAQSPRYKIIEKRQSVAFWCNPISGHATLYWYQQILGQGPKLLIQFQNNGVVDDSQLPKDRFSAERLKGVDSTLKIQPAKLEDSAVYLCASSLAGQDEQFFGPGTRLTVL.

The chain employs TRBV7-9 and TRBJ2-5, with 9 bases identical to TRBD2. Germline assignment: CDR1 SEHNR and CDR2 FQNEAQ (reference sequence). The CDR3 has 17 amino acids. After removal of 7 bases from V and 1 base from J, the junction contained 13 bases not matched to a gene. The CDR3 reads CASTTPGGREGQETQYF. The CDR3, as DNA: TGTGCCAGCACCACCCCGGGGGGGCGGGAGGGCCAAGAGACCCAGTACTTC.

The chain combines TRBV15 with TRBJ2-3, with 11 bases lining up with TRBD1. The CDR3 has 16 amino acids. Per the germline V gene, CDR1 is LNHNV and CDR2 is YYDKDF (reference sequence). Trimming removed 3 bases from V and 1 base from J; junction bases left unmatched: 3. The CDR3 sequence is CATSSPGQGGTDTQYF. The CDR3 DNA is TGTGCCACCAGCAGTCCGGGACAGGGGGGCACAGATACGCAGTATTTT.

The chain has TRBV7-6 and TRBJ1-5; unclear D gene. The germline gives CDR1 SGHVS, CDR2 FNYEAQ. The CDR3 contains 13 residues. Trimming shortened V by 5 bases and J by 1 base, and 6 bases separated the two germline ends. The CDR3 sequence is CASSLLSNQPQHF. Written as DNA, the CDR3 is TGTGCCAGCAGCCTCCTCAGCAATCAGCCCCAGCATTTT.

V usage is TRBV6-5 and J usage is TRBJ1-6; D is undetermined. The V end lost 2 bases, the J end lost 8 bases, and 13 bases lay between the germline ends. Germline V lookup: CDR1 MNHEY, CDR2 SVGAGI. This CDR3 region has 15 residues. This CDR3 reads CASSYAETNHSPLHF. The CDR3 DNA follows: TGTGCCAGCAGTTACGCTGAGACAAATCATTCACCCCTCCACTTT.

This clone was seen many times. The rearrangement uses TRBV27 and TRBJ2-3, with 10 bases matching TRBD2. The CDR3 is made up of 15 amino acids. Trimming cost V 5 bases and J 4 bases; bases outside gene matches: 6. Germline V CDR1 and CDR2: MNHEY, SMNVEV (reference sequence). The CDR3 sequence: CASSPSGGAADTQYF. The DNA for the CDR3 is TGTGCCAGCAGTCCGAGCGGGGGGGCCGCAGATACGCAGTATTTT.

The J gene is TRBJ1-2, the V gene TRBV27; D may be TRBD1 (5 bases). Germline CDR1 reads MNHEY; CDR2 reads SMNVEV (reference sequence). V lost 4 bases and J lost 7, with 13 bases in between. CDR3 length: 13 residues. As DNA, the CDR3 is TGTGCCAGCAGTTCCCAGGGTAGTGGTGGCTACACCTTC. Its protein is CASSSQGSGGYTF.

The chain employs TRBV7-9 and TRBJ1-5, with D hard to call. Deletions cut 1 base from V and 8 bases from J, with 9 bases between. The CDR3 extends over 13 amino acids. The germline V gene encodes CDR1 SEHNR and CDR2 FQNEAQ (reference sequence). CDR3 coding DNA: TGTGCCAGCAGCTTAGGGCAGGATGAGCCCCAGCATTTT. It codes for CASSLGQDEPQHF.

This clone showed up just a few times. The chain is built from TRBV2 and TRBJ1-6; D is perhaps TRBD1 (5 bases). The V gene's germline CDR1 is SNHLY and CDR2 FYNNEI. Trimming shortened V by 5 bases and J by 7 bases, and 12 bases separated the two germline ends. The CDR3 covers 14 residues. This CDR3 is CASSWGQGNSPLHF. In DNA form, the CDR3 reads TGTGCCAGCAGTTGGGGCCAAGGGAATTCACCCCTCCACTTT. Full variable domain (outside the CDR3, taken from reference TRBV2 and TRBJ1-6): EPEVTQTPSHQVTQMGQEVILRCVPISNHLYFYWYRQILGQKVEFLVSFYNNEISEKSEIFDDQFSVERPDGSNFTLKIRSTKLEDSAMYFCASSWGQGNSPLHFGNGTRLTVT.

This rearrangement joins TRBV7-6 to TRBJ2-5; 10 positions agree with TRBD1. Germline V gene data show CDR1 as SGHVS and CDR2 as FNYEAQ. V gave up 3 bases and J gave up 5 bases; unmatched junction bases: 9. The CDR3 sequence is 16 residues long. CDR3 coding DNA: TGTGCCAGCAGCTTGTCAGGACAGGGGGTATCGGAGACCCAGTACTTC. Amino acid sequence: CASSLSGQGVSETQYF.

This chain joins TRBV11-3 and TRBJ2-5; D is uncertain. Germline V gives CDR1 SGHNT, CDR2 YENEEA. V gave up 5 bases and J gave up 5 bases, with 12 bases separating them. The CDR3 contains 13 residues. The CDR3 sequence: CASSQDIGETQYF. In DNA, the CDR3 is TGTGCCAGCAGCCAAGACATCGGCGAGACCCAGTACTTC.

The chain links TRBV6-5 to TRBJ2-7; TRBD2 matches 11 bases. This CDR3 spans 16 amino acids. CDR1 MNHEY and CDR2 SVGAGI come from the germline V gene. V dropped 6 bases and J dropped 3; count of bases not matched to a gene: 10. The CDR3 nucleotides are TGTGCCAGCAGCTACACCGCCGGGACTAGCGGCTACGAGCAGTACTTC. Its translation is CASSYTAGTSGYEQYF.

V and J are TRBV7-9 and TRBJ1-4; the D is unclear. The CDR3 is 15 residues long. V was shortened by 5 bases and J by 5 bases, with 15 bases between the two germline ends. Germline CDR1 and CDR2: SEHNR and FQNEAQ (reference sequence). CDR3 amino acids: CASSDEVDSNEKLFF. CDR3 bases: TGTGCCAGCAGCGATGAGGTGGATAGCAATGAAAAACTGTTTTTT.

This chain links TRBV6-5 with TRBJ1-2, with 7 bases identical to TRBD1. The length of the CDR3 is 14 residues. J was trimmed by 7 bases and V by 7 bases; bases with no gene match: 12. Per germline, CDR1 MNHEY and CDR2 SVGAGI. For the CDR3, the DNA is TGTGCCAGCATTTTACAGGGGCCGCCGTGTGGCTACACCTTC. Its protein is CASILQGPPCGYTF.

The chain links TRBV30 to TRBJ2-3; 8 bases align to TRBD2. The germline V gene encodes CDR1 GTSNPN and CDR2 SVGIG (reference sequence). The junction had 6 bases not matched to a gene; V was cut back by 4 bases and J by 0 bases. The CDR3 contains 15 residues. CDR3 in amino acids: CAWTAGGSSTDTQYF. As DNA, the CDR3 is TGTGCCTGGACCGCGGGGGGATCTAGCACAGATACGCAGTATTTT.

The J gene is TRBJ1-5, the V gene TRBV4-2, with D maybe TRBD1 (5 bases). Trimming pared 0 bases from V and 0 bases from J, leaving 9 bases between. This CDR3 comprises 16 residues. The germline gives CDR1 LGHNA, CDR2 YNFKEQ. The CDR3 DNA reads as TGTGCCAGCAGCCAAGAAGGAGGGGATAGCAATCAGCCCCAGCATTTT. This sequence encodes CASSQEGGDSNQPQHF.

The chain's CDR3 is CAISGTGLRDEQFF. The CDR3 DNA sequence: TGTGCCATCAGCGGAACAGGGTTAAGAGATGAGCAGTTCTTC. This chain uses TRBV10-3 with TRBJ2-1; the D gene is possibly TRBD1 (6 bases). The CDR3 extends over 14 amino acids. With 6 bases removed from V and 8 bases from J, the gap between germline ends came to 17 bases. Germline-derived CDR1 and CDR2 are ENHRY and SYGVKD.

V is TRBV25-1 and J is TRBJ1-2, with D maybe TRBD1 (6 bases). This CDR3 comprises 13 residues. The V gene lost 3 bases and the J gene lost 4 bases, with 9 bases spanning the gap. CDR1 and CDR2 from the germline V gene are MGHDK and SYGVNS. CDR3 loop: CASSDQGSYGYTF. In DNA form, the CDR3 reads TGTGCCAGCAGTGATCAGGGGTCCTATGGCTACACCTTC.

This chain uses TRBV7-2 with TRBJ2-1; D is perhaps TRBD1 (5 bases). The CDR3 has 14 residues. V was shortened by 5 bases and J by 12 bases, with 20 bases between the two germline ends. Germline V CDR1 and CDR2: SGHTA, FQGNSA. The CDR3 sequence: CASSPLSQGIGQFF. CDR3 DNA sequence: TGTGCCAGCAGCCCACTTAGCCAGGGAATAGGGCAGTTCTTC. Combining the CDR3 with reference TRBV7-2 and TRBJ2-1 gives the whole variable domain GAGVSQSPSNKVTEKGKDVELRCDPISGHTALYWYRQSLGQGLEFLIYFQGNSAPDKSGLPSDRFSAERTGGSVSTLTIQRTQQEDSAVYLCASSPLSQGIGQFFGPGTRLTVL.